A selection of T cell receptor beta chains follows, all from one sample in a study of T cells in Graves' hyperthyroidism and ophthalmopathy. TCRdb reanalysed the multiplex PCR reads using MiXCR and keeps one entry per CDR3 protein. The table records around 340,000 distinct CDR3 sequences, 15% to 20% of them present only once. Sequencing was performed on blood. The receptor source for this set is a woman aged 40 to 49 with Graves' ophthalmopathy. Both conserved end residues are part of each CDR3. The D gene is left open where the match is weak. The size of a clone is reported for some rows only, either as once, few or many, or as a class for expanded clones.

DNA,CDR3,size,V,D,J
TGTGCCTGGAGTCCAAATCAGCCCCAGCATTTT,CAWSPNQPQHF,many,TRBV30,.,TRBJ1-5
TGTGCCAGCAGCTTAGCCGGGACTAGCACGACCGGGGAGCTGTTTTTT,CASSLAGTSTTGELFF,many,TRBV7-6,TRBD2,TRBJ2-2
TGCAGTGCTCCTAGCGGGACAGGGAACAATGAGCAGTTCTTC,CSAPSGTGNNEQFF,.,TRBV20-1,.,TRBJ2-1
TGTGCCAGCAGGGGACGGGGGGAGACCCAGTACTTC,CASRGRGETQYF,many,TRBV12-3/TRBV12-4,.,TRBJ2-5
TGTGCCAGCAGTCCCAGCGGCTACGAGCAGTGGTTC,CASSPSGYEQWF,few,TRBV6-1,.,TRBJ2-7
TGTGCCACCAGCAGGGTTACCGATTCACCCCTCCACTTT,CATSRVTDSPLHF,many,TRBV15,.,TRBJ1-6
TGTGCCAGCAGTTGGACAGGGGGCTCGAACGAGCAGTACTTC,CASSWTGGSNEQYF,.,TRBV12-3/TRBV12-4,TRBD1,TRBJ2-7
TGCAGTGCGGATGACAGGGTTCAGCCCCAGCATTTT,CSADDRVQPQHF,.,TRBV20-1,TRBD1,TRBJ1-5
TGCAGTGCTAGTGCAGGGAGGGACACTGAAGCTTTCTTT,CSASAGRDTEAFF,once,TRBV20-1,.,TRBJ1-1
TGCAGCGCGGGGGGGGGACAGGGCTCCTACGAGCAGTACTTC,CSAGGGQGSYEQYF,many,TRBV29-1,.,TRBJ2-7
TGTGCCAGCAGCCCCGTTGGGGGATCCTACGAGCAGTACTTC,CASSPVGGSYEQYF,.,TRBV28,.,TRBJ2-7
TGTGCCAGCAGTTACACTCTAGGGGCAGGGACGAACACCGGGGAGCTGTTTTTT,CASSYTLGAGTNTGELFF,many,TRBV6-2/TRBV6-3,.,TRBJ2-2
TGTGCCAGCAGTTTATACGGGATCCACGAGCAGTACTTC,CASSLYGIHEQYF,many,TRBV12-3/TRBV12-4,.,TRBJ2-7
TGTGCCAGCAGCATCCCGACGGTTAGAGGGGAGACCCAGTACTTC,CASSIPTVRGETQYF,many,TRBV7-2,.,TRBJ2-5
TGTGCCACCAGTGGAGCGGGAGAAGAGACCCAGTACTTC,CATSGAGEETQYF,few,TRBV24-1,TRBD2,TRBJ2-5
TGTGCCAGCAGTTACGGACGGTACTACGAGCAGTACTTC,CASSYGRYYEQYF,.,TRBV6-5,.,TRBJ2-7
TGCGCCAGCAGCCAAGCCGGGACAGGGGGAGAAGGCTACACCTTC,CASSQAGTGGEGYTF,.,TRBV4-1,TRBD1,TRBJ1-2
TGTGCCAGCAGGAGACAGGGTGCTGGAAACACCATATATTTT,CASRRQGAGNTIYF,many,TRBV6-1,TRBD1,TRBJ1-3
TGTGCCAGCAGCTTACATCTGGGCAGCTACACTGAAGCTTTCTTT,CASSLHLGSYTEAFF,many,TRBV7-9,.,TRBJ1-1
TGTGCCAGCTCACCGGGACAGGGCTTACCGAGCGAGCAGTACTTC,CASSPGQGLPSEQYF,.,TRBV18,TRBD1,TRBJ2-7
TGCGCCAGCAGTGACCCGGGCCTAATTTCCTACGAGCAGTACTTC,CASSDPGLISYEQYF,many,TRBV10-2,.,TRBJ2-7
TGTGCCAGCATTCGAGGCACTGAAGCTTTCTTT,CASIRGTEAFF,many,TRBV6-1,.,TRBJ1-1
TGTGCCAGCAGCTTAGAGGTCCCAGGATCTAGCACAGATACGCAGTATTTT,CASSLEVPGSSTDTQYF,.,TRBV11-2,.,TRBJ2-3
TGCAGTGCTAGAGACCCGACGGGTGAGGAGCAGTACTTC,CSARDPTGEEQYF,many,TRBV20-1,.,TRBJ2-7
TGTGCCAGCAGCCCAGACGGGAAGACCCCCAGTGCCGGCTACACCTTC,CASSPDGKTPSAGYTF,.,TRBV11-1,.,TRBJ1-2
TGCGCCAGCGGGAGTAACGGAGAGACCCAGTACTTC,CASGSNGETQYF,many,TRBV4-1,.,TRBJ2-5
TGTGCCAGCAGAGTTCCCGGGACAGGGGTTGGCTACACCTTC,CASRVPGTGVGYTF,many,TRBV28,TRBD1,TRBJ1-2
TGTGCCAGCAGTTATAACAGGGACGGCTATGGCTACACCTTC,CASSYNRDGYGYTF,.,TRBV6-5,.,TRBJ1-2
TGCGCCAGCAGCTTGGTGGGGACAGGGCGGAACACTGAAGCTTTCTTT,CASSLVGTGRNTEAFF,many,TRBV5-1,TRBD1,TRBJ1-1
TGTGCCAGCAGCCAGGGGACAGGGCCTCAGCCCCAGCATTTT,CASSQGTGPQPQHF,many,TRBV3-1,TRBD1,TRBJ1-5
TGTGCCAGCGGTAGAGGTGTGGGCACCGGGGAGCTGTTTTTT,CASGRGVGTGELFF,many,TRBV6-1,.,TRBJ2-2
TGCAGCGCGGAGGGGGCCACCTCCTACGAGCAGTACTTC,CSAEGATSYEQYF,many,TRBV29-1,.,TRBJ2-7
TGTGCCAGCAGTACAGGTGGCTCACCCCTCCACTTT,CASSTGGSPLHF,.,TRBV12-3/TRBV12-4,.,TRBJ1-6
TGCGCCAGCAGCTCATATCCTAGCGGGACGAGCTCCTACGAGCAGTACTTC,CASSSYPSGTSSYEQYF,.,TRBV5-1,TRBD2,TRBJ2-7
TGTGCCAGCTCACCAAAGGACGGTGCTCCAAACATTCAGTACTTC,CASSPKDGAPNIQYF,many,TRBV18,.,TRBJ2-4
TGTGCCAGCAGCCCCGGAGGGTTGGGGTACGAGCAGTACTTC,CASSPGGLGYEQYF,many,TRBV13,.,TRBJ2-7
TGTGCCAGCAGTTACGTTCGCAGGTACCGCTCCGAGCAGTACTTC,CASSYVRRYRSEQYF,.,TRBV6-2/TRBV6-3,.,TRBJ2-7
TGTGCCAGCAGCCGAGGGGACTCCTATAATTCACCCCTCCACTTT,CASSRGDSYNSPLHF,.,TRBV28,.,TRBJ1-6
TGTGCCTCCTCGACTAGCGGGAGATCCTACGAGCAGTACTTC,CASSTSGRSYEQYF,many,TRBV12-3/TRBV12-4,TRBD2,TRBJ2-7
TGCAGCGTCTCTAGCGGGAGCGGTTCCTACGAGCAGTACTTC,CSVSSGSGSYEQYF,many,TRBV29-1,TRBD2,TRBJ2-7
TGTGCCAGCTCACCGTCGAAGAACACTGAAGCTTTCTTT,CASSPSKNTEAFF,many,TRBV18,.,TRBJ1-1
TGTGCCAGCCGGAAGGGACTAGCCGGTTCAGAGACCCAGTACTTC,CASRKGLAGSETQYF,few,TRBV7-9,TRBD2,TRBJ2-5
TGTGCCAGCAGGTCGACAGGGTGGGAGACCCAGTACTTC,CASRSTGWETQYF,many,TRBV12-3/TRBV12-4,TRBD1,TRBJ2-5
TGTGCCTGGAGGGGGATCGGCCAAGAGACCCAGTACTTC,CAWRGIGQETQYF,many,TRBV30,.,TRBJ2-5
TGTGCCAGCAGCTTACCCCCCTTAGTCGGCGGGGAGCTGTTTTTT,CASSLPPLVGGELFF,many,TRBV11-2,.,TRBJ2-2
TGTGCCAGCAGCTTACCGCCGGGTAGCGGGAGGGAGACCCAGTACTTC,CASSLPPGSGRETQYF,once,TRBV11-1,TRBD2,TRBJ2-5
TGTGCCAGTGGTCCCACGACAGGACTCAATCAGCCCCAGCATTTT,CASGPTTGLNQPQHF,few,TRBV6-2/TRBV6-3,.,TRBJ1-5
TGTGCCAGCAGCCCGGGGACCTTCTGGGAGCAGTACTTC,CASSPGTFWEQYF,many,TRBV9,.,TRBJ2-7
TGCGCCAGCAGCCCCCTCTCAGCTTCTGGACTAGCGGGGGTGACGACCCAGTACTTC,CASSPLSASGLAGVTTQYF,many,TRBV5-1,TRBD2,TRBJ2-5
TGCGCCAGCAGCCCTATCCTCAGGGATCTCAACTATGGCTACACCTTC,CASSPILRDLNYGYTF,many,TRBV5-1,.,TRBJ1-2
TGTGCCAGCAGCTTAGCCGGGACTAGCGGAACCTACGAGCAGTACTTC,CASSLAGTSGTYEQYF,many,TRBV7-2,TRBD2,TRBJ2-7
TGTGCCAGCAGTGGGTCCAGGGGGAACGGGCCCCAAGAAGCTTTCTTT,CASSGSRGNGPQEAFF,.,TRBV28,TRBD1,TRBJ1-1
TGTGCCAGCAGCCCCCCCAATTCAGGGGCCTACGAGCAGTACTTC,CASSPPNSGAYEQYF,many,TRBV7-9,.,TRBJ2-7
TGTGCCAGCAGTTACCACGGAGGGATGAACACTGAAGCTTTCTTT,CASSYHGGMNTEAFF,.,TRBV11-2,.,TRBJ1-1